This T cell receptor beta chain was found in a study of CD8 T cells in ankylosing spondylitis. Findings of the study overall: Within peripheral blood, clones linked to disease were CD8+ and relatively rare. A subset of motif variants has previously been described in the synovial fluid and blood of reactive arthritis.

This clonotype came up many times. Its antigen is undetermined. TCRdb recomputed calls from the 5' RACE reads with MiXCR, one row per CDR3 protein. Among 150,000 to 200,000 distinct CDR3 sequences listed, about 20% were seen once. The CDR3 is 11 residues long. Looked up from germline, CDR1 is SGHAT and CDR2 is FQNNGV. V lost 1 base to trimming and J lost 7 bases, with 5 bases between them. The source material was blood, either unsorted or a sorted T cell fraction (not recorded which). The receptor was isolated from a male donor under 30 with ankylosing spondylitis or in good health (not recorded which). The chain recombines TRBV11-2 with TRBJ2-7; D is unclear. CDR3 sequence (DNA): TGTGCCAGCAGCTTAGTATGGGAGCAGTACTTC. This translates into CASSLVWEQYF. Full variable domain (outside the CDR3, taken from reference TRBV11-2 and TRBJ2-7): EAGVAQSPRYKIIEKRQSVAFWCNPISGHATLYWYQQILGQGPKLLIQFQNNGVVDDSQLPKDRFSAERLKGVDSTLKIQPAKLEDSAVYLCASSLVWEQYFGPGTRLTVT.